The clone carrying this T cell receptor beta chain has more than one count but fewer than ten. This specimen belongs to a study of human T cells and chemical hapten exposure. Study information: TCR yields per sample varied mostly from small pooled library volume differences.

The CDR3 covers 15 residues. Trimming took off 1 base at V and 5 bases at J, with 15 bases between the two ends. Germline-derived CDR1 and CDR2 are LNHDA and SQIVND (reference sequence). Unfractionated whole blood was the source of the extracted total RNA. In the library, unique molecular identifiers were attached to individual cDNA molecules. In the original workflow: 95,638 TCRs per sample was the median, with a range of about 20,000 to 690,600. TCRdb re-called the 5' RACE reads through MiXCR, storing one row per CDR3 protein. For this entry, the V and J calls and clone size follow TCRdb and not the study's own pipeline. Among approximately 140,000 distinct CDR3 sequences listed, roughly 4% were seen once.

The clonotype was recovered from a female donor in good health. This chain links TRBV19 with TRBJ2-7, with D tentatively TRBD1 or TRBD2 (5 bases each). The CDR3 bases are TGTGCCAGTAGTATAGCCCCGGGACGGAGACACGAGCAGTACTTC. Protein product: CASSIAPGRRHEQYF.